The T cell receptor beta chain under discussion was sequenced for a study of blood T cell repertoires in COVID-19. On the study more broadly: Researchers got acute and convalescent COVID-19 samples from the United States, Italy and Spain.

This CDR3 has 16 amino acids. Per the germline V gene, CDR1 is SEHNR and CDR2 is FQNEAQ (reference sequence). Trimming pared 5 bases from V and 9 bases from J, leaving 20 bases between. Sequencing used immunoSEQ multiplex PCR; TCRdb keeps in-frame clones, though not all of them. The sample has approximately 150,000 clones, approximately 80% seen once. Cohort 3 recovered donors had two negative PCRs, clearance, or symptom resolution. The TCR originated in a man between 40 and 49 years old who had recovered from COVID-19. The material sequenced was PBMCs or T cells enriched from blood (not recorded which). This chain links TRBV7-9 with TRBJ1-6, with D possibly being TRBD1 (6 bases). CDR3 in amino acids: CASSPGAGAGGSPLHF. The CDR3 nucleotides are TGTGCCAGCAGCCCCGGAGCAGGGGCTGGGGGTTCACCCCTCCACTTT.